This T cell receptor beta chain was profiled in a study of cytomegalovirus exposure and HLA in healthy donors. From germline, CDR1 is SGHAT and CDR2 FQNNGV. This CDR3 comprises 17 residues. Trimming took off 1 base at V and 8 bases at J, with 18 bases between the two ends. Both 60 Vbeta primers and 13 Jbeta primers went into the PCR. In the original workflow: Later, an analysis found approximately 80 million unique TCR beta chains, and 8.5 million to 14 million of these were shared. Measured with immunoSEQ multiplex PCR; TCRdb has only the in-frame clones, and not every one. V and J calls and clone size come straight from that table; D and trimming were deduced from the DNA. The table lists 110,000 or so clones, 60% to 80% of them singletons.

This rearrangement joins TRBV11-2 to TRBJ1-6; D is ambiguous. Sequencing was carried out using PBMCs. This receptor was obtained from a man aged 18-30 years in good health and CMV-seropositive. CDR3 nucleotide sequence: TGTGCCAGCAGCTTAGTATGGGCTCGGCAAGTCGATTCACCCCTCCACTTT. This sequence encodes CASSLVWARQVDSPLHF.